The rows below give T cell receptor beta chains drawn from one sample of a study of blood T cell repertoires in COVID-19. Data came from immunoSEQ multiplex PCR; TCRdb stores just in-frame clones and leaves some out. Here the sample spans about 160,000 clones, 82% being singletons. Specimen: peripheral blood. These receptors came from a woman in her thirties or forties with COVID-19, enrolled during active disease. Both conserved end residues are part of each CDR3. The order of the fields is J gene, D gene, V gene, CDR3 DNA, CDR3 protein. A D gene is named only where the DNA matches it firmly.

>TRBJ1-1|.|TRBV5-4
TGTGCCAGCAGCCCGCTAGCGTCGAGGACGGCGAACACTGAAGCTTTCTTT
CASSPLASRTANTEAFF
>TRBJ1-5|.|TRBV28
TGTGCCAGCAGCAAGACGCCTAGCAATAGCAATCAGCCCCAGCATTTT
CASSKTPSNSNQPQHF
>TRBJ2-1|TRBD2|TRBV5-4
TGTGCCAGCAGCATCGGCGCTAGCGGGGGGCAGGGTACGGATGAGCAGTTCTTC
CASSIGASGGQGTDEQFF
>TRBJ2-1|.|TRBV9
TGTGCCAGCAGCGTAGGTGAGGGATCCCACAATGAGCAGTTCTTC
CASSVGEGSHNEQFF
>TRBJ2-7|TRBD1|TRBV27
TGTGCCAGCAGTAGGACAGGGGACGAGCAGTACTTC
CASSRTGDEQYF
>TRBJ2-7|TRBD1|TRBV18
TGTGCCAGCTCAATGACAGGGGGCGAGCAGTACTTC
CASSMTGGEQYF
>TRBJ2-3|.|TRBV27
TGTGCCAGCAGTTCATTAGCGGCCAGCACAGATACGCAGTATTTT
CASSSLAASTDTQYF
>TRBJ1-1|.|TRBV7-3
TGTGCCAGCAGCTTAACCTTTGGAGGGGATGGGGGTACGAACACTGAAGCTTTCTTT
CASSLTFGGDGGTNTEAFF
>TRBJ2-4|.|TRBV5-4
TGTGCCAGCAGCTTGGTTCAGGGTATCGGCAAAAACATTCAGTACTTC
CASSLVQGIGKNIQYF
>TRBJ1-2|TRBD1|TRBV12-3/TRBV12-4
TGTGCCAGCACCTCGACAGGGTCCTATGGCTACACCTTC
CASTSTGSYGYTF
>TRBJ2-3|TRBD2|TRBV6-2/TRBV6-3
TGTGCCAGCAGTTATAAACCCGCTAGCGGGGGGGCCAGGGACACAGATACGCAGTATTTT
CASSYKPASGGARDTDTQYF
>TRBJ1-1|.|TRBV5-5
TGTGCCAGCAGCTACCAGACAGGGAACACTGAAGCTTTCTTT
CASSYQTGNTEAFF
>TRBJ1-3|TRBD1|TRBV6-5
TGTGCCAGCAGTTTTCGAGGGGGCGGAAACACCATATATTTT
CASSFRGGGNTIYF